This T cell receptor beta chain was retrieved from a study of T cell responses to AZD1222 COVID-19 vaccine. TCRdb keeps only in-frame clones here, not all; method: immunoSEQ multiplex PCR. The sample lists some 150,000 clones; about nine tenths were seen once. V was pared by 2 bases and J by 1 base, with 5 bases between. From germline, CDR1 is SGHTA and CDR2 FQGTGA. The CDR3 is 13 amino acids. The clonotype originates from an adult in good health. The V gene is TRBV7-3, the J gene TRBJ1-1; no clear D gene. The material was peripheral blood, obtained on day 0 of MenACWY control vaccination. This chain's CDR3 is CASSLSGNTEAFF. In DNA form, the CDR3 reads TGTGCCAGCAGCTTATCCGGGAACACTGAAGCTTTCTTT.